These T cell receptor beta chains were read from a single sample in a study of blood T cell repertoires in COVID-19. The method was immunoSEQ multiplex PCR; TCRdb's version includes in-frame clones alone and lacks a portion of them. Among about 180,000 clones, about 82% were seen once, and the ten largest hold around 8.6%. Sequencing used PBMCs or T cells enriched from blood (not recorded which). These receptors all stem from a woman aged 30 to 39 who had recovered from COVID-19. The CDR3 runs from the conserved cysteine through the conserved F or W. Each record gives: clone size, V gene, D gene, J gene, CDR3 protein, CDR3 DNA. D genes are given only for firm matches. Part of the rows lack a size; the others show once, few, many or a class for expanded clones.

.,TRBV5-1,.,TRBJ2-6,CASSAGTPGANVLTF,TGCGCCAGCAGCGCCGGGACTCCTGGGGCCAACGTCCTGACTTTC
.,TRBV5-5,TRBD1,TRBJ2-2,CASSLVRSTLQGANTGELFF,TGTGCCAGCAGCTTGGTTCGTAGTACCCTACAGGGGGCGAACACCGGGGAGCTGTTTTTT
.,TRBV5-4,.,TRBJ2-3,CASSPGQGGDTQYF,TGTGCCAGCAGCCCTGGACAGGGAGGGGATACGCAGTATTTT
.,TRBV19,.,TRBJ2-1,CASRGTDYNEQFF,TGTGCCAGTAGAGGAACAGACTACAATGAGCAGTTCTTC
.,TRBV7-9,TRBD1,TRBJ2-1,CASSLSMGQGVKEQFF,TGTGCCAGCAGCTTATCGATGGGACAGGGGGTTAAGGAGCAGTTCTTC
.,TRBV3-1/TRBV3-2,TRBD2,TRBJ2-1,CASSQFAGGSYNEQFF,TGTGCCAGCAGCCAATTTGCGGGAGGATCCTACAATGAGCAGTTCTTC
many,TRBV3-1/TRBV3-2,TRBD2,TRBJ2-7,CASSRTSGILEQYF,TGTGCCAGCAGCCGGACTAGCGGGATCCTCGAGCAGTACTTC
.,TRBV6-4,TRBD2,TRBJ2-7,CASRPWRENYEQYF,TGTGCCAGCCGTCCCTGGCGGGAGAACTACGAGCAGTACTTC
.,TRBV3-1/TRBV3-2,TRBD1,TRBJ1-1,CASSRGGTVNTEAFF,TGTGCCAGCAGCCGAGGTGGGACAGTAAACACTGAAGCTTTCTTT
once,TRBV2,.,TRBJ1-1,CASSTGFGTEAFF,TGTGCCAGCAGTACAGGGTTCGGAACTGAAGCTTTCTTT
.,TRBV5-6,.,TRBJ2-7,CASSFAGYNEQYF,TGTGCCAGCAGCTTCGCAGGGTATAACGAGCAGTACTTC
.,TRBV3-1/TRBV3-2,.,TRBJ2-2,CASSQDQGFVGELFF,TGTGCCAGCAGCCAAGATCAGGGATTCGTCGGGGAGCTGTTTTTT
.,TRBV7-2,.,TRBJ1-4,CASSLVLNEKLFF,TGTGCCAGCAGCTTAGTATTAAATGAAAAACTGTTTTTT
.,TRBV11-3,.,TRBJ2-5,CASSLEGSGTQYF,TGTGCCAGCAGCCTTGAAGGTAGCGGGACCCAGTACTTC
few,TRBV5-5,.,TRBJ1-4,CASSSQPLGGSATNEKLFF,TGTGCCAGCAGCTCCCAACCGTTAGGAGGGTCGGCAACTAATGAAAAACTGTTTTTT
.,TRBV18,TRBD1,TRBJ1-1,CASSPPGTGSGTEAFF,TGTGCCAGCTCACCACCGGGGACAGGGTCGGGCACTGAAGCTTTCTTT
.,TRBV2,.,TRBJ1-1,CASMKRQTLNTEAFF,TGTGCCAGCATGAAAAGACAGACTTTGAACACTGAAGCTTTCTTT
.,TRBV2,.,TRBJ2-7,CACLLLEGANEQYF,TGTGCCTGCCTCCTGTTGGAGGGGGCTAACGAGCAGTACTTC
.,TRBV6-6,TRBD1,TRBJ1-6,CASSYSGTAYNSPLHF,TGTGCCAGCAGTTACTCCGGGACAGCTTATAATTCACCCCTCCACTTT
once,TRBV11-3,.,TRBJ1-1,CASSLDPNTEAFF,TGTGCCAGCAGCTTAGACCCTAACACTGAAGCTTTCTTT
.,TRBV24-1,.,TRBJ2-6,CATADSSGANVLTF,TGTGCCACGGCGGACAGCTCTGGGGCCAACGTCCTGACTTTC
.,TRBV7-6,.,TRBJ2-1,CASSLVARGDEQFF,TGTGCCAGCAGCTTAGTGGCCAGGGGCGATGAGCAGTTCTTC
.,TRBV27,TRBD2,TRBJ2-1,CASSPLGSGSDNEQFF,TGTGCCAGCAGTCCCTTGGGTAGCGGGAGCGACAATGAGCAGTTCTTC
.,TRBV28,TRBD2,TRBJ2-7,CASTAGGTVGSYYEQYF,TGTGCCAGCACGGCGGGGGGCACGGTGGGGTCCTACTACGAGCAGTACTTC
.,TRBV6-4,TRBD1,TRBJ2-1,CASSDIPQGPTNEQFF,TGTGCCAGCAGTGACATCCCACAGGGGCCAACCAATGAGCAGTTCTTC
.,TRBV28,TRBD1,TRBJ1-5,CASSWGQGGIQPQHF,TGTGCCAGCAGTTGGGGACAGGGGGGGATTCAGCCCCAGCATTTT
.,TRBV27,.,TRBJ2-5,CASSLSQAAGTQYF,TGTGCCAGCAGTTTATCGCAGGCAGCCGGGACCCAGTACTTC
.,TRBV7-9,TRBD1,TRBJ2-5,CASSPTTGLFETQYF,TGTGCCAGCAGCCCGACGACAGGGTTGTTTGAGACCCAGTACTTC
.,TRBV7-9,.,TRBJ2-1,CASSNEGTTSEQFF,TGTGCCAGCAGCAATGAGGGAACGACATCGGAGCAGTTCTTC
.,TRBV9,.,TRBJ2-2,CASSVVGVTGELFF,TGTGCCAGCAGCGTAGTTGGAGTTACCGGGGAGCTGTTTTTT
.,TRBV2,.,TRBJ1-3,CASSEREGGGNTIYF,TGTGCCAGCAGTGAAAGGGAGGGAGGTGGAAACACCATATATTTT
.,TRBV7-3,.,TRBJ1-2,CASSSQGAYYGYTF,TGTGCCAGCAGCTCACAAGGAGCCTATTATGGCTACACCTTC
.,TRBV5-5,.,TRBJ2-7,CASSLVGGLYYEQYF,TGTGCCAGCAGCTTGGTTGGGGGACTCTACTACGAGCAGTACTTC
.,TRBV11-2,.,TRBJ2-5,CASSLTGGPQETQYF,TGTGCCAGCAGCTTAACCGGGGGGCCCCAAGAGACCCAGTACTTC
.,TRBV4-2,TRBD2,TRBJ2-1,CASSQDGTSGHNEQFF,TGTGCCAGCAGCCAAGACGGGACTAGCGGACACAATGAGCAGTTCTTC
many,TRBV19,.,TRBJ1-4,CASSDGETGDHEKLFF,TGTGCCAGTAGTGACGGGGAGACAGGTGACCATGAAAAACTGTTTTTT
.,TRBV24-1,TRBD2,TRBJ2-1,CATSGGLQQLHEQFF,TGTGCCACCAGTGGGGGACTACAACAACTACATGAGCAGTTCTTC
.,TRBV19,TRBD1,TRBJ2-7,CASSIGGTGAAFSYEQYF,TGTGCCAGTAGTATCGGAGGGACAGGGGCCGCCTTCTCCTACGAGCAGTACTTC
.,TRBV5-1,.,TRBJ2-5,CASSLGQGIQTQYF,TGCGCCAGCAGCTTGGGGCAGGGTATACAGACCCAGTACTTC
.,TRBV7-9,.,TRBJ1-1,CASSSDSRGTEAFF,TGTGCCAGCAGCAGCGATAGCAGGGGAACTGAAGCTTTCTTT
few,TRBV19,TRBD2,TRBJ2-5,CASGGGVAGVGETQYF,TGTGCCAGCGGGGGGGGAGTAGCGGGAGTTGGAGAGACCCAGTACTTC
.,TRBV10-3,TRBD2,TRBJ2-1,CAISQGLAGVNEQFF,TGTGCCATCAGCCAGGGACTAGCGGGAGTCAATGAGCAGTTCTTC
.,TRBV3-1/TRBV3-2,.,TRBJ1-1,CASSQEVFGTEAFF,TGTGCCAGCAGCCAAGAGGTGTTCGGCACTGAAGCTTTCTTT
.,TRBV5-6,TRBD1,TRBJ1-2,CASSPWTGGADGYTF,TGTGCCAGCAGCCCTTGGACAGGGGGCGCGGATGGCTACACCTTC
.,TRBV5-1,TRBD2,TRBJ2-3,CASSLVAGPTDTQYF,TGCGCCAGCAGCTTGGTAGCGGGACCCACAGATACGCAGTATTTT
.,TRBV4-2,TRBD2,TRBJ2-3,CASGGKSLAGAEDTQYF,TGTGCCAGCGGGGGGAAAAGTTTAGCGGGAGCGGAAGATACGCAGTATTTT
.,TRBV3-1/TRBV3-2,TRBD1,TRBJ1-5,CASSQVPQQGQYSNQPQHF,TGTGCCAGCAGCCAAGTCCCCCAACAGGGGCAGTACAGCAATCAGCCCCAGCATTTT
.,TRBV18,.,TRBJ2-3,CASSPLGGSTDTQYF,TGTGCCAGCTCACCGCTCGGCGGGAGCACAGATACGCAGTATTTT
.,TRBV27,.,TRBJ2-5,CASSLEGQPFLGGRRETQYF,TGTGCCAGCAGTTTAGAAGGGCAGCCCTTCCTGGGTGGGAGGCGGGAGACCCAGTACTTC
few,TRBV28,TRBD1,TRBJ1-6,CASLTGSYNSPLHF,TGTGCCAGCCTGACAGGGTCCTATAATTCACCCCTCCACTTT
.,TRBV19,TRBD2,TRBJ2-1,CASSIEGTSGLPYNEQFF,TGTGCCAGTAGTATAGAAGGGACTAGCGGGTTACCCTACAATGAGCAGTTCTTC
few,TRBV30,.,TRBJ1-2,CAWSVQRGYTF,TGTGCCTGGAGTGTTCAGAGGGGCTACACCTTC
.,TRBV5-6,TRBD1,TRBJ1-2,CASSLGAGGGYGYTF,TGTGCCAGCAGCTTGGGGGCAGGGGGAGGCTATGGCTACACCTTC